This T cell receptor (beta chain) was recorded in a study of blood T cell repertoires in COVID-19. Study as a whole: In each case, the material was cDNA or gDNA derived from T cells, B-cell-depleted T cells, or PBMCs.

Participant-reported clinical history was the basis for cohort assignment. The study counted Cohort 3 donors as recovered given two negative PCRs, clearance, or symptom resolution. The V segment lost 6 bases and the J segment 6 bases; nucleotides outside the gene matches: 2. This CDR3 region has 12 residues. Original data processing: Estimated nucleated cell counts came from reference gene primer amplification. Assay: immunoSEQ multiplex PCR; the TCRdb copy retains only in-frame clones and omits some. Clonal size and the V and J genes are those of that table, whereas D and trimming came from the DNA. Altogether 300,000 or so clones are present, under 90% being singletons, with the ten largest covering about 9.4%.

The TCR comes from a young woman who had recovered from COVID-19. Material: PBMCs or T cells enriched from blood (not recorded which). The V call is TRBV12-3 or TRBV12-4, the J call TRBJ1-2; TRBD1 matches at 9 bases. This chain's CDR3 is CASSDRGNGYTF. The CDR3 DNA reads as TGTGCCAGCAGCGACAGGGGGAATGGCTACACCTTC.